These T cell receptor beta chains were read from a single sample in a study of T-cell reconstitution after alpha-beta-depleted transplantation in children. Each CDR3 protein is one row after TCRdb ran MiXCR on the PCR reads. This table has hundreds of thousands of distinct CDR3 sequences, 10% to 15% appearing once. Sequenced material: PBMCs, mostly from graft donor cells, taken 360 days after TCRalphabeta/CD19-depleted stem cell transplant. These TCRs come from a male patient younger than 18 who had a stem cell transplant for acute myeloid leukemia, so the T cells may come from the graft donor. Each CDR3 is given with its conserved first and last residue. D genes are given only for firm matches. Clone sizes are given selectively: once, few, many, or a class where the clone is expanded.

TRBD1 | - | TRBJ2-3 | TRBV12-3/TRBV12-4 | TGTGCCAGCAATGTGACAGGGAGAGGCACAGATACGCAGTATTTT | CASNVTGRGTDTQYF
- | - | TRBJ1-1 | TRBV30 | TGTGCCTGGAGTGGGGCTGGGCTCGCGGGCACTGAAGCTTTCTTT | CAWSGAGLAGTEAFF
- | many | TRBJ1-4 | TRBV28 | TGTGCCAGCAGTTTTGGCGGGCCAACTAATGAAAAACTGTTTTTT | CASSFGGPTNEKLFF
TRBD2 | - | TRBJ2-1 | TRBV11-1 | TGTGCCAGCAGCACCAGACTAGCGGGAGGGAAAAGCTCCTACAATGAGCAGTTCTTC | CASSTRLAGGKSSYNEQFF
TRBD1 | - | TRBJ1-1 | TRBV29-1 | TGCAGCGTTGCCTACAGGGGCTGGGGGGAAGCTTTCTTT | CSVAYRGWGEAFF
- | many | TRBJ1-2 | TRBV12-3/TRBV12-4 | TGTGCCAGCAGTCGGTGGGGCTATGGCTACACCTTC | CASSRWGYGYTF
- | few | TRBJ2-1 | TRBV12-5 | TGTGCTAGTGGTTTGGTAAATGAGCAGTTCTTC | CASGLVNEQFF
TRBD1 | - | TRBJ2-7 | TRBV6-5 | TGTGCCAGCAGTGTACCGACAGGGACCGAGCAGTACTTC | CASSVPTGTEQYF
- | many | TRBJ2-7 | TRBV20-1 | TGCAGTGCTAGCTTCTACGAGCAGTACTTC | CSASFYEQYF
- | few | TRBJ2-5 | TRBV5-1 | TGCGCCAGCAGCCCCTTCATAGAAGGAGAGACCCAGTACTTC | CASSPFIEGETQYF
- | few | TRBJ2-6 | TRBV7-8 | TGTGCCAGCAGCCCTCACGACAGGTTCTCTGGGGCCAACGTCCTGACTTTC | CASSPHDRFSGANVLTF
TRBD1 | - | TRBJ2-5 | TRBV12-3/TRBV12-4 | TGTGCCAGCAGTTTAATATCCCCGACAGGGAAAGAGACCCAGTACTTC | CASSLISPTGKETQYF
- | - | TRBJ2-2 | TRBV11-1 | TGTGCCAGCAGCTTCAGGGACCCACGGCGGACCGGGGAGCTGTTTTTT | CASSFRDPRRTGELFF
- | - | TRBJ1-5 | TRBV20-1 | TGCAGTGCTAGAGATCTCGGCAGTAGCAATCAGCCCCAGCATTTT | CSARDLGSSNQPQHF
- | few | TRBJ1-2 | TRBV7-9 | TGTGCCAGCAGCTCTCAAGGGCAGGGAGGCGGCTACACCTTC | CASSSQGQGGGYTF
- | many | TRBJ2-6 | TRBV20-1 | TGCAGTGCTAGAAGGGCTGGGGCCAACGTCCTGACTTTC | CSARRAGANVLTF
TRBD2 | - | TRBJ2-1 | TRBV7-2 | TGTGCCAGCAGCGTATCGTCTAGCGGGAGGGAGGGTGAGCAGTTCTTC | CASSVSSSGREGEQFF